The 15 T cell receptor beta chains reported below all come from one sample, sequenced in a study of cytomegalovirus exposure and HLA in healthy donors. The PCR ran on 60 Vbeta and 13 Jbeta primers. The assay was immunoSEQ multiplex PCR, and TCRdb's table has in-frame clones only and misses some. Its listing shows 140,000 to 150,000 clones. Input material: PBMCs. The receptors derive from a woman between 50 and 59 years old in good health and CMV-seronegative.

The V gene is TRBV27, the J gene TRBJ2-3; possible D gene TRBD1, 5 bases. Per germline, CDR1 MNHEY and CDR2 SMNVEV (reference sequence). V shed 10 bases and J shed 2 bases, with 16 bases lying between them. CDR3 size: 14 residues. The CDR3: CATPPMGLTDTQYF. The CDR3 DNA sequence: TGTGCCACCCCTCCCATGGGGCTCACAGATACGCAGTATTTT.

The V and J genes are TRBV4-1 and TRBJ2-1, with 8 bases matching TRBD1. Germline V CDR1 and CDR2: MGHRA, YSYEKL. This CDR3 region has 15 residues. The trim removed 1 base at V and 5 bases at J, leaving 4 bases unmatched. For the CDR3, the DNA is TGCGCCAGCAGCCAAGGTCAGGGGGCCGACAATGAGCAGTTCTTC. Its protein is CASSQGQGADNEQFF.

This rearrangement joins TRBV2 to TRBJ2-7; a possible D gene is TRBD1 (5 bases). The CDR3 has 15 amino acids. From germline, CDR1 is SNHLY and CDR2 FYNNEI. Trimming shortened V by 4 bases and J by 3 bases, and 16 bases separated the two germline ends. The CDR3: CASSVGRQSHYEQYF. The CDR3 bases are TGTGCCAGCAGTGTCGGCCGACAGAGCCACTACGAGCAGTACTTC.

The chain carries TRBV7-9 and TRBJ2-1; 13 positions agree with TRBD2. The CDR3 covers 15 residues. Germline V gene data show CDR1 as SEHNR and CDR2 as FQNEAQ (reference sequence). Germline trimming cut 4 bases from V and 5 bases from J; bases unmatched to any gene: 2. The CDR3, as DNA: TGTGCCAGCAGCTCGGGACTAGCGGGACACAATGAGCAGTTCTTC. Its protein is CASSSGLAGHNEQFF.

The gene calls are TRBV19 and TRBJ1-1; the D gene is possibly TRBD1 (5 bases). V lost 1 base to trimming and J lost 0 bases, with 9 bases between them. Germline V lookup: CDR1 LNHDA, CDR2 SQIVND (reference sequence). This CDR3 spans 15 amino acids. CDR3 nucleotide sequence: TGTGCCAGTAGTATAGTAGCAGGGATGAACACTGAAGCTTTCTTT. Its protein is CASSIVAGMNTEAFF.

The rearrangement links TRBV6-1 to TRBJ2-7; D may be TRBD1 (5 bases). Trimming took 2 bases from V and 6 from J, leaving 14 bases between them. Germline V gives CDR1 MNHNS, CDR2 SASEGT. CDR3 length: 14 residues. The CDR3 protein is CASSELGVRGEQYF. The CDR3 nucleotides are TGTGCCAGCAGTGAATTAGGGGTAAGGGGCGAGCAGTACTTC.

The CDR3 DNA follows: TGCGCCAGCAGCTTGGGGACCTTCCAAGAGGGCTACGAGCAGTACTTC. Protein: CASSLGTFQEGYEQYF. The rearrangement links TRBV5-1 to TRBJ2-5; possible D gene TRBD2, 5 bases. The last part of the DNA fits TRBJ2-7 better; the J call may be wrong. CDR1 is SGHRS, CDR2 YFSETQ, per germline. The CDR3 is 16 residues long.

The rearrangement uses TRBV29-1 and TRBJ2-1, with TRBD1 identical over 10 bases. CDR3 length: 15 residues. Germline-derived CDR1 and CDR2 are SQVTM and ANQGSEA. V was pared by 7 bases and J by 4 bases, with 10 bases of the junction left unmatched. Written as DNA, the CDR3 is TGCAGCGCCGCATTAGGGACAGGGGTTTACAATGAGCAGTTCTTC. Translated, it gives CSAALGTGVYNEQFF.

About this clone: At one of its ends the junction is not consistent with the germline gene, which may arise from a read error. The rearrangement links TRBV5-4 to TRBJ2-7; 13 nucleotides align to TRBD2. The CDR3 contains 13 residues. Germline V gene data show CDR1 as SGHNT and CDR2 as YYREEE (reference sequence). The CDR3: CASSLGTSGAPDF. CDR3 sequence (DNA): TGTGCCAGCAGCCTGGGGACTAGCGGGGCTCCGGACTTC. The full variable domain, rest sourced from reference TRBV5-4 and TRBJ2-7, is ETGVTQSPTHLIKTRGQQVTLRCSSQSGHNTVSWYQQALGQGPQFIFQYYREEENGRGNFPPRFSGLQFPNYSSELNVNALELDDSALYLCASSLGTSGAPDFGPGTRLTVT.

This chain links TRBV5-4 with TRBJ2-5, with D possibly matching TRBD2 (6 bases). V was cut by 3 bases and J by 3 bases, with 21 bases left in between. This CDR3 is 17 amino acids long. CDR1 is SGHNT, CDR2 YYREEE, per germline (reference sequence). CDR3 residues: CASSYLIPRAGKETQYF. The CDR3 DNA reads as TGTGCCAGCAGCTACCTAATCCCCAGAGCGGGTAAAGAGACCCAGTACTTC.

This chain uses TRBV5-1 with TRBJ2-4, with TRBD1 as a possible D gene (5 bases). Trimming took off 0 bases at V and 5 bases at J, with 15 bases between the two ends. The CDR3 covers 16 residues. The germline V gene encodes CDR1 SGHRS and CDR2 YFSETQ. This CDR3 is CASSLGLGHIQNIQYF. The CDR3 DNA reads as TGCGCCAGCAGCTTGGGTTTAGGACATATACAAAACATTCAGTACTTC.

This sequence joins TRBV28 and TRBJ2-7, with D maybe TRBD1 (6 bases). V lost 5 bases and J lost 1, with 18 bases in between. The germline CDR1 and CDR2 sequences are MDHEN and SYDVKM. This CDR3 comprises 16 residues. The CDR3 coding sequence is TGTGCCAGCAGTCCAAACAGGGACCGAACTTCCTACGAGCAGTACTTC. It codes for CASSPNRDRTSYEQYF.

The V gene is TRBV14, the J gene TRBJ2-7; D is perhaps TRBD1 (7 bases). The length of the CDR3 is 15 residues. Germline V gene data show CDR1 as SGHDN and CDR2 as FVKESK. V lost 2 bases and J 5 bases, leaving 16 bases between the germline ends. This CDR3 reads CASSQFGRGAHEQYF. CDR3 DNA: TGTGCCAGCAGCCAATTTGGCAGGGGGGCCCACGAGCAGTACTTC.

This chain links TRBV28 with TRBJ1-5; TRBD1 aligns across 7 bases. With V trimmed by 6 bases and J by 2 bases, 7 bases remained unmatched. In germline, CDR1 is MDHEN, CDR2 SYDVKM. CDR3 length equals 15 residues. The CDR3 spells CASRVGGEGNQPQHF. The CDR3 bases are TGTGCCAGCAGGGTAGGGGGCGAAGGCAATCAGCCCCAGCATTTT.

CDR3 protein: CASSVGTGGVDTQYF. In nucleotides, the CDR3 is TGTGCCAGCAGCGTAGGTACGGGGGGGGTAGATACGCAGTATTTT. This chain links TRBV9 with TRBJ2-3, with 8 bases matching TRBD2. CDR3 length: 15 residues. Germline V gene data show CDR1 as SGDLS and CDR2 as YYNGEE. The V gene end was trimmed by 0 bases and the J gene end by 5 bases; junction bases not matched to a gene: 5. Full variable domain (outside the CDR3, taken from reference TRBV9 and TRBJ2-3): DSGVTQTPKHLITATGQRVTLRCSPRSGDLSVYWYQQSLDQGLQFLIQYYNGEERAKGNILERFSAQQFPDLHSELNLSSLELGDSALYFCASSVGTGGVDTQYFGPGTRLTVL.